This is a list of T cell receptor beta chains from one sample in a study of CD8 T cells in Susac syndrome. Using its own MiXCR run on the immunoSEQ multiplex PCR reads, TCRdb lists one record per CDR3 protein. The data show 160,000 or so distinct CDR3 sequences, 94% seen once. Specimen: CD4+ T cells from PBMCs. The source of these receptors is a human donor with Susac syndrome. CDR3s include the opening cysteine and the closing phenylalanine or tryptophan. D genes are given only for firm matches. A row's size may be missing; if present it is once, few, many or a size class.

d_call	v_call	clone_size	j_call	cdr3_aa	cdr3_nt
TRBD2	TRBV6-5	-	TRBJ2-2	CASSYSGALAGGRSTGELFF	TGTGCCAGCAGTTACTCGGGGGCTCTAGCGGGGGGGCGAAGCACCGGGGAGCTGTTTTTT
-	TRBV20-1	-	TRBJ2-1	CSALLGRLDNEQFF	TGCAGTGCCCTCCTAGGAAGGTTGGACAATGAGCAGTTCTTC
-	TRBV3-1	-	TRBJ1-4	CASSQDGKAGREKLFF	TGTGCCAGCAGCCAAGATGGGAAGGCAGGGAGGGAAAAACTGTTTTTT
TRBD1	TRBV9	few	TRBJ2-7	CASSGWDRGSNEQYF	TGTGCCAGCAGCGGCTGGGACAGGGGCTCCAACGAGCAGTACTTC
-	TRBV5-4	-	TRBJ2-6	CASSPIGGATGANVLTF	TGTGCCAGCAGCCCCATTGGGGGCGCGACTGGGGCCAACGTCCTGACTTTC
TRBD1	TRBV20-1	-	TRBJ1-5	CSTNPGQNNQPQHF	TGCAGTACAAACCCGGGACAGAATAATCAGCCCCAGCATTTT
-	TRBV2	-	TRBJ2-7	CASSLDQGRGQYF	TGTGCCAGCAGCCTCGATCAGGGTCGCGGGCAGTACTTC
TRBD2	TRBV20-1	-	TRBJ2-5	CSARTSGGAGETQYF	TGCAGTGCTCGCACTAGCGGGGGGGCCGGAGAGACCCAGTACTTC
-	TRBV4-1	-	TRBJ1-4	CASSQEGPGTEKLFF	TGCGCCAGCAGCCAAGAGGGGCCGGGGACCGAAAAACTGTTTTTT
-	TRBV20-1	-	TRBJ1-1	CSARDQGQGFTEAFF	TGCAGTGCTAGAGATCAGGGGCAGGGTTTCACTGAAGCTTTCTTT
-	TRBV7-9	-	TRBJ1-4	CASSRPSSTNEKLFF	TGTGCCAGCAGTCGCCCATCTTCAACTAATGAAAAACTGTTTTTT
-	TRBV12-3/TRBV12-4	-	TRBJ2-5	CASTQSPQGETQYF	TGTGCCAGCACTCAGTCCCCACAGGGAGAGACCCAGTACTTC
TRBD2	TRBV20-1	once	TRBJ2-5	CSARDLSGGQETQYF	TGCAGTGCTAGAGATCTTAGCGGGGGCCAAGAGACCCAGTACTTC
TRBD1	TRBV20-1	-	TRBJ2-7	CSAIAPGQGAYEQYF	TGCAGTGCTATCGCACCGGGACAGGGGGCGTACGAGCAGTACTTC
TRBD2	TRBV18	-	TRBJ2-7	CASSPPSGGEQYF	TGTGCCAGCTCACCACCGTCGGGGGGCGAGCAGTACTTC
-	TRBV7-2	-	TRBJ2-7	CASSGWGRQRGEQYF	TGTGCCAGCAGCGGCTGGGGACGGCAGAGGGGGGAGCAGTACTTC
-	TRBV29-1	-	TRBJ1-6	CSVVFYGTLHF	TGCAGCGTTGTTTTTTATGGTACCCTCCACTTT
TRBD2	TRBV12-3/TRBV12-4	once	TRBJ2-1	CASSFWAGGPDEQFF	TGTGCCAGCAGTTTCTGGGCGGGGGGGCCGGATGAGCAGTTCTTC
-	TRBV4-2	-	TRBJ1-5	CASSQDDSDGSNQPQHF	TGTGCCAGCAGCCAAGATGACTCGGACGGATCCAATCAGCCCCAGCATTTT
TRBD1	TRBV4-3	-	TRBJ1-6	CASSQGGQDNSPLHF	TGCGCCAGCAGCCAAGGGGGACAGGATAATTCACCCCTCCACTTT
-	TRBV20-1	-	TRBJ1-6	CSARVDSWGPLHF	TGCAGTGCTAGAGTGGACAGCTGGGGACCCCTCCACTTT
-	TRBV6-2/TRBV6-3	-	TRBJ2-5	CASSSDWGETQYF	TGTGCCAGCAGTTCGGACTGGGGAGAGACCCAGTACTTC
-	TRBV7-9	-	TRBJ1-1	CASSPSRALNTEAFF	TGTGCCAGCAGTCCTTCTAGGGCCCTGAACACTGAAGCTTTCTTT
-	TRBV20-1	-	TRBJ2-2	CSALPSNTGELFF	TGCAGTGCTCTTCCTTCGAACACCGGGGAGCTGTTTTTT
TRBD1	TRBV3-1	-	TRBJ1-4	CASSQDRMDRGKLFF	TGTGCCAGCAGCCAAGATCGGATGGACAGGGGAAAACTGTTTTTT
TRBD1	TRBV6-4	-	TRBJ1-2	CASSDAAGGFYGYTF	TGTGCCAGCAGCGACGCGGCAGGGGGATTCTATGGCTACACCTTC
TRBD2	TRBV5-4	-	TRBJ2-7	CASSSQSGAIYEQYF	TGTGCCAGCAGCTCCCAAAGCGGGGCCATTTACGAGCAGTACTTC
TRBD2	TRBV12-3/TRBV12-4	-	TRBJ2-5	CASSFSAGGPSETQYF	TGTGCCAGCAGTTTTTCTGCGGGGGGCCCGTCTGAGACCCAGTACTTC
TRBD1	TRBV7-2	-	TRBJ2-7	CASSPGTGASYEQYF	TGTGCCAGCAGCCCCGGGACAGGGGCCTCCTACGAGCAGTACTTC
TRBD2	TRBV29-1	once	TRBJ2-3	CSVGGSGAVTDTQYF	TGCAGCGTTGGTGGTAGCGGGGCGGTCACAGATACGCAGTATTTT
TRBD1	TRBV27	-	TRBJ1-5	CASSPGQGSQPQHF	TGTGCCAGCAGCCCCGGACAGGGTAGTCAGCCCCAGCATTTT